The sequence of this T cell receptor beta chain was determined in a study of blood T cell repertoires in COVID-19. The overall study: Sites across the United States, Italy and Spain contributed samples from acute and convalescent COVID-19. Sources were T cells, B-cell-depleted T cells, or PBMCs; the material itself was cDNA or gDNA.

V was shortened by 1 base and J by 6 bases, with 7 bases between the two germline ends. Per germline, CDR1 GTSNPN and CDR2 SVGIG (reference sequence). This CDR3 is 11 amino acids long. In the study's own analysis: Estimated nucleated cell counts came from reference gene primer amplification. Here immunoSEQ multiplex PCR was the method, and the copy in TCRdb shows in-frame clones only, minus some. D and trimming come from the DNA, and the V and J calls and clone size come from that table. Of around 82,000 clones in the sample, 75% to 95% were seen once. The chain joins TRBV30 to TRBJ2-7; D uncertain. Sequences were obtained from peripheral blood. The receptor was derived from a human donor in a cohort sampled during active COVID-19. CDR3 residues: CAWSATSEQYF. CDR3 bases: TGTGCCTGGAGTGCGACAAGCGAGCAGTACTTC.